This TCR beta chain was recovered during a study of blood T cell repertoires in COVID-19. For the study at large: The study drew acute and convalescent COVID-19 samples from the United States, Italy and Spain. In each case, the material was cDNA or gDNA derived from T cells, B-cell-depleted T cells, or PBMCs.

Data came from immunoSEQ multiplex PCR; TCRdb stores just in-frame clones and leaves some out. The table records 200,000 to 300,000 clones, 85% to 90% of them present only once. The CDR3 spans 14 residues. The V gene's germline CDR1 is LNHDA and CDR2 SQIVND (reference sequence). The V gene lost 5 bases and the J gene lost 2 bases, with 12 bases spanning the gap. The TCR originated in a man in his sixties with acute or convalescent COVID-19. The sample taken for sequencing was peripheral blood. The V and J genes are TRBV19 and TRBJ1-2; D gene unclear. CDR3 protein: CASSREGRNYGYTF. In DNA form, the CDR3 reads TGTGCCAGTAGTCGGGAGGGCCGAAACTATGGCTACACCTTC.